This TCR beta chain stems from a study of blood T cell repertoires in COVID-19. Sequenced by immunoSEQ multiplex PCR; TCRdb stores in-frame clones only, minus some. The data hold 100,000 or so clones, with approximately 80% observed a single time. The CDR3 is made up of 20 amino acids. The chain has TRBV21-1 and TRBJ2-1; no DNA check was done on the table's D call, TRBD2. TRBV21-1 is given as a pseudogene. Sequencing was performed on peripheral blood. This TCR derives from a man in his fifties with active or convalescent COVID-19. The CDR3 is CASSRSRNYSILFTYNEQFF. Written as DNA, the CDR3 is TGTGCCAGCAGCAGGTCCCGGAACTACTCGATACTCTTCACCTACAATGAGCAGTTCTTC.